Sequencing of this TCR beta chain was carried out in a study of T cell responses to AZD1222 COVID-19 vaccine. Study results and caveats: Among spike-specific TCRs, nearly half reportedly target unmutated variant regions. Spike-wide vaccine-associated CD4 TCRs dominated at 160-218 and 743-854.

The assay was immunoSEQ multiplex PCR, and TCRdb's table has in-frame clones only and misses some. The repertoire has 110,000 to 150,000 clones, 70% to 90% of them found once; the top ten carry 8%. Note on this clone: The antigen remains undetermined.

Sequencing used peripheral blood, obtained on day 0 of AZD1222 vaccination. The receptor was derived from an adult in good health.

The CDR3 region is CASTNSQGNGYGYTF. DNA for the CDR3: TGTGCCAGCACCAATAGTCAGGGCAACGGCTATGGCTACACCTTC. The chain employs TRBV25-1 and TRBJ1-2; a weak D match, TRBD1 (5 bases). Trimming stripped 7 bases from V and 4 bases from J, with 19 bases between. The CDR3 covers 15 residues. Germline values: CDR1 MGHDK, CDR2 SYGVNS.